The rows below give T cell receptor beta chains drawn from one sample of a study of T cells after yellow fever vaccination. TCRdb called the 5' RACE reads again in MiXCR, with one record for every CDR3 protein. Of around 550,000 distinct CDR3 sequences in the sample, roughly 21% were seen once. Sequencing was performed on PBMCs, taken 15 days after the yellow fever booster vaccination. Receptors originate from a man aged 25-45 years who received the YFV17D yellow fever vaccine. The CDR3 runs from the conserved cysteine through the conserved F or W. Fields, in order: V gene, D gene, J gene, clone size, CDR3 protein, CDR3 DNA. The D gene is left open where the match is weak. Where a row states a size, it is once, few, many or the class of an expanded clone; other rows omit it.

v_gene: TRBV6-5
d_gene: -
j_gene: TRBJ2-7
abundance: -
CDR3aa: CASSYSAGKRDEQYF
CDR3nt: TGTGCCAGCAGTTACTCTGCAGGGAAGCGGGACGAGCAGTACTTC

v_gene: TRBV6-5
d_gene: TRBD1
j_gene: TRBJ2-7
abundance: many
CDR3aa: CASSYPGTGDYEQYF
CDR3nt: TGTGCCAGCAGTTATCCCGGGACAGGGGACTACGAGCAGTACTTC

v_gene: TRBV5-1
d_gene: TRBD2
j_gene: TRBJ2-2
abundance: -
CDR3aa: CASRPSGAGTGELFF
CDR3nt: TGCGCCAGCAGACCCAGCGGGGCTGGCACCGGGGAGCTGTTTTTT

v_gene: TRBV5-1
d_gene: TRBD1
j_gene: TRBJ2-3
abundance: -
CDR3aa: CASRSGGADTQYF
CDR3nt: TGCGCCAGCAGATCAGGGGGCGCGGATACGCAGTATTTT

v_gene: TRBV9
d_gene: -
j_gene: TRBJ1-3
abundance: -
CDR3aa: CASSVESAVDTIYF
CDR3nt: TGTGCCAGCAGCGTAGAATCCGCCGTGGACACCATATATTTT

v_gene: TRBV15
d_gene: TRBD1
j_gene: TRBJ2-5
abundance: -
CDR3aa: CATSRIQGTQETQYF
CDR3nt: TGTGCCACCAGCAGAATACAGGGGACCCAAGAGACCCAGTACTTC

v_gene: TRBV10-2
d_gene: -
j_gene: TRBJ1-5
abundance: -
CDR3aa: CASSGTDPWEPQHF
CDR3nt: TGCGCCAGCAGTGGGACGGACCCCTGGGAACCCCAGCATTTT

v_gene: TRBV16
d_gene: -
j_gene: TRBJ2-5
abundance: few
CDR3aa: CASSVRKQETQYF
CDR3nt: TGTGCCAGCAGCGTCAGGAAACAAGAGACCCAGTACTTC

v_gene: TRBV20-1
d_gene: -
j_gene: TRBJ2-7
abundance: few
CDR3aa: CSARVGGRTYEQYF
CDR3nt: TGCAGTGCTAGAGTTGGGGGACGGACTTACGAGCAGTACTTC

v_gene: TRBV10-3
d_gene: TRBD1
j_gene: TRBJ1-3
abundance: -
CDR3aa: CATTGTAFSGNTIYF
CDR3nt: TGTGCCACCACCGGGACAGCCTTCTCTGGAAACACCATATATTTT

v_gene: TRBV4-3
d_gene: -
j_gene: TRBJ2-3
abundance: -
CDR3aa: CASSQGNTQYF
CDR3nt: TGCGCCAGCAGCCAAGGAAATACGCAGTATTTT

v_gene: TRBV7-8
d_gene: TRBD1
j_gene: TRBJ2-3
abundance: -
CDR3aa: CASSFTPPGQGSDTQYF
CDR3nt: TGTGCCAGCAGCTTTACGCCGCCGGGACAGGGGAGCGATACGCAGTATTTT

v_gene: TRBV5-1
d_gene: -
j_gene: TRBJ1-3
abundance: -
CDR3aa: CASSPNSNSGNTIYF
CDR3nt: TGCGCCAGCAGTCCCAATAGTAACTCTGGAAACACCATATATTTT

v_gene: TRBV24-1
d_gene: -
j_gene: TRBJ2-5
abundance: -
CDR3aa: CATPAKGDSETQYF
CDR3nt: TGTGCCACCCCGGCGAAGGGGGATTCGGAGACCCAGTACTTC

v_gene: TRBV19
d_gene: -
j_gene: TRBJ1-1
abundance: -
CDR3aa: CASSLTTAEAFF
CDR3nt: TGTGCCAGTAGTCTTACGACGGCTGAAGCTTTCTTT